Listed here are 27 T cell receptor beta chains from one sample, sequenced in a study of blood T cell repertoires in COVID-19 (dated by TCRdb to 2020 to 2022). To prepare the library, the immunoSEQ multiplex PCR assay was applied. TCRdb's version of the immuneACCESS table is confined to in-frame rearrangements and falls short of the full clone set. An unresolved V gene accounts for under half of the shortfall where checked; the remainder is of unknown origin. The sample table records around 250,000 clones; approximately 89% of these occur just once. 4.6% of the sample comes from the top ten. The sequenced material came from peripheral blood. The origin of the receptors is a woman in her 40s who had recovered from COVID-19.

The chain combines TRBV21-1 with TRBJ1-3; the listed D gene, TRBD1, was not tested against the DNA. TRBV21-1 is noted as a pseudogene. The CDR3 has 14 amino acids. In DNA, the CDR3 is TGTGCCAGCAGCCCGGGACAGCCCGGAAACACCATATATTTT. Translating it yields CASSPGQPGNTIYF.

The V call is TRBV2, the J call TRBJ1-2; perhaps TRBD1 as D (6 bases). The V end was cut by 5 bases, the J end by 8 bases, with 21 bases between. The CDR3 is 15 residues long. Germline loops: CDR1 SNHLY, CDR2 FYNNEI. The CDR3 region has the DNA TGTGCCAGCAGTAATCAGAACAGGGTATCGGAAGGCTACACCTTC. Protein sequence: CASSNQNRVSEGYTF. The whole variable domain, remainder taken from reference TRBV2 and TRBJ1-2, is EPEVTQTPSHQVTQMGQEVILRCVPISNHLYFYWYRQILGQKVEFLVSFYNNEISEKSEIFDDQFSVERPDGSNFTLKIRSTKLEDSAMYFCASSNQNRVSEGYTFGSGTRLTVV.

CDR3 coding DNA: TGTGCCAGCAGTTCAGGACTAGCGGGGAGCACAGATACGCAGTATTTT. Encoded protein: CASSSGLAGSTDTQYF. The chain carries TRBV27 and TRBJ2-3; 12 positions agree with TRBD2. The CDR3 has 16 residues. The V gene's germline CDR1 is MNHEY and CDR2 SMNVEV (reference sequence). After removal of 4 bases from V and 0 bases from J, the junction contained 2 bases not matched to a gene.

V gene TRBV18 combines with J gene TRBJ1-2; 12 bases agree with TRBD1. Germline-derived CDR1 and CDR2 are KGHSH and LQKENI. The CDR3 contains 15 residues. Losses at the gene ends were 3 bases for V and 6 bases for J; bases not matched to a gene: 5. This CDR3 is CASSPRDRGLHGYTF. In nucleotides, the CDR3 is TGTGCCAGCTCACCCCGGGACAGGGGGCTACATGGCTACACCTTC.

This clone showed up just a few times. Other DNA sequences in the same sample also yield this CDR3. The chain has TRBV3-1 (or the pseudogene TRBV3-2) and TRBJ1-5; D unclear. Per the germline V gene, CDR1 is LGHDT and CDR2 is YNNKEL (reference sequence). Trimming left V 1 base short and J 2 bases short, with 9 bases between. The CDR3 consists of 15 residues. CDR3 amino acids: CASSQGRQGNQPQHF. Here the CDR3 DNA reads TGTGCCAGCAGCCAAGGTCGGCAGGGCAATCAGCCCCAGCATTTT.

The chain has TRBV30 and TRBJ2-2; D is unclear. Germline lookup yields CDR1 GTSNPN and CDR2 SVGIG (reference sequence). V dropped 7 bases and J dropped 1 base, with 16 bases sitting between them. The CDR3 spans 15 residues. CDR3 residues: CASVSYSVNTGELFF. DNA for the CDR3: TGTGCCTCCGTCTCGTATTCGGTGAACACCGGGGAGCTGTTTTTT.

The CDR3 nucleotides read TGTGCCAGCAGTCCGGGACAGGGGGATAGCACCGGGGAGCTGTTTTTT. Translated, it gives CASSPGQGDSTGELFF. The genes are TRBV2 and TRBJ2-2, with TRBD1 matching over 11 bases. V was clipped by 5 bases and J by 4 bases; unmatched bases: 6. CDR1 and CDR2 from the germline V gene are SNHLY and FYNNEI. This CDR3 contains 16 residues. Using reference TRBV2 and TRBJ2-2 for the parts outside the CDR3, the full variable domain is EPEVTQTPSHQVTQMGQEVILRCVPISNHLYFYWYRQILGQKVEFLVSFYNNEISEKSEIFDDQFSVERPDGSNFTLKIRSTKLEDSAMYFCASSPGQGDSTGELFFGEGSRLTVL.

This rearrangement joins TRBV15 to TRBJ2-3; the match to TRBD2 covers 13 bases. CDR3 size: 17 residues. Trimming cost V 5 bases and J 1 base; bases outside gene matches: 6. Per the germline V gene, CDR1 is LNHNV and CDR2 is YYDKDF (reference sequence). DNA of the CDR3: TGTGCCACCAGCTTAGGGACTAGCGGGACCGGCACAGATACGCAGTATTTT. As protein: CATSLGTSGTGTDTQYF.

This rearrangement joins TRBV5-1 to TRBJ2-5; 8 nucleotides align to TRBD2. J lost 1 base, V lost 0 bases, and 5 bases had no gene match. CDR1 is SGHRS, CDR2 YFSETQ, per germline. This CDR3 contains 16 residues. CDR3 nucleotide sequence: TGCGCCAGCAGCTTGGGAGAGCGGGAGTTCCAAGAGACCCAGTACTTC. It specifies CASSLGEREFQETQYF.

The CDR3 coding sequence is TGTGCCAGCAGCTCGGGACAGGGTTTAGACGAGCAGTACTTC. It specifies CASSSGQGLDEQYF. The rearrangement uses TRBV6-2 or TRBV6-3 and TRBJ2-7, with 9 bases fitting TRBD1. The trim removed 6 bases at V and 5 bases at J, leaving 8 bases unmatched. CDR1 is MNHEY and CDR2 is SVGEGT in the germline V gene. This CDR3 has 14 amino acids.

This chain connects TRBV11-2 to TRBJ1-2, with 8 nucleotides matching TRBD1. The V segment lost 5 bases and the J segment 4 bases; nucleotides outside the gene matches: 12. CDR1 is SGHAT, CDR2 FQNNGV, per germline. The CDR3 covers 16 residues. This CDR3 reads CASSATWTGYGYGYTF. CDR3 nucleotide sequence: TGTGCCAGCAGCGCAACTTGGACAGGGTACGGCTATGGCTACACCTTC.

The chain is built from TRBV11-3 and TRBJ1-4; 7 bases map to TRBD1. This CDR3 region has 15 residues. V shed 3 bases and J 8 bases; nucleotides not matched to a gene: 9. The germline CDR1 and CDR2 sequences are SGHNT and YENEEA. CDR3 protein: CASSFPTGNREKLFF. The CDR3 nucleotides read TGTGCCAGCAGCTTTCCGACAGGGAATCGGGAAAAACTGTTTTTT.

The J gene is TRBJ2-5, the V gene TRBV19; 8 bases match TRBD1. CDR1 and CDR2 (germline): LNHDA, SQIVND (reference sequence). V was pared by 5 bases and J by 4 bases, with 6 bases of the junction left unmatched. CDR3 length: 14 amino acids. CDR3 sequence reads: CASSATGGGETQYF. The CDR3 DNA follows: TGTGCCAGTAGTGCCACAGGGGGAGGAGAGACCCAGTACTTC.

The chain has TRBV3-1 (or the pseudogene TRBV3-2) and TRBJ1-2, with D hard to call. The CDR3 consists of 15 residues. Trimming pared 0 bases from V and 3 bases from J, leaving 11 bases between. The germline V gene encodes CDR1 LGHDT and CDR2 YNNKEL (reference sequence). The CDR3 spells CASSQEAGRDYGYTF. CDR3 coding DNA: TGTGCCAGCAGCCAAGAGGCGGGGAGGGACTATGGCTACACCTTC.

J is TRBJ2-7 and V is TRBV18; TRBD1 is a possible D gene (5 bases). The CDR3 loop spans 17 amino acids. The germline V gene encodes CDR1 KGHSH and CDR2 LQKENI. V lost 3 bases to trimming and J lost 2 bases, with 20 bases between them. The CDR3 coding sequence is TGTGCCAGCTCACCTATTCAAAGGGGCACCACAACCTACGAGCAGTACGTC. Its protein is CASSPIQRGTTTYEQYV.

The rearrangement links TRBV5-1 to TRBJ1-1; the D is unclear. This CDR3 contains 16 residues. From germline, CDR1 is SGHRS and CDR2 YFSETQ. V lost 0 bases to trimming and J lost 0 bases, with 12 bases between them. The CDR3 nucleotides are TGCGCCAGCAGCTTGGGGTCAGTGGGCGTGAACACTGAAGCTTTCTTT. Protein product: CASSLGSVGVNTEAFF.

This rearrangement joins TRBV10-2 to TRBJ2-5, with 14 bases fitting TRBD2. The CDR3 contains 17 residues. Germline V gene lookup returns CDR1 WSHSY and CDR2 SAAADI. V was pared by 6 bases and J by 5 bases, with 11 bases of the junction left unmatched. In DNA, the CDR3 is TGCGCCAGCAGCACCGGGACTAGCGGGGGTCTAGGGGAGACCCAGTACTTC. Protein sequence: CASSTGTSGGLGETQYF.

The chain couples TRBV6-6 to TRBJ1-1, with 8 bases that match TRBD1. V dropped 6 bases and J dropped 4; count of bases not matched to a gene: 10. CDR3 length: 15 residues. Looked up from germline, CDR1 is MNHNY and CDR2 is SVGAGI (reference sequence). CDR3 in amino acids: CASSRGQGGFTEAFF. CDR3 bases: TGTGCCAGCAGCCGCGGACAGGGCGGTTTCACTGAAGCTTTCTTT.

The rearrangement links TRBV29-1 to TRBJ1-2; TRBD1 is a possible D gene (5 bases). This CDR3 spans 14 amino acids. Looked up from germline, CDR1 is SQVTM and CDR2 is ANQGSEA. Deletions cut 5 bases from V and 4 bases from J, with 17 bases between. This chain's CDR3 is CSVLEDSRSYGYTF. For the CDR3, the DNA is TGCAGCGTTCTCGAAGACAGCAGATCCTATGGCTACACCTTC.

The chain employs TRBV4-1 and TRBJ1-5; 7 bases align to TRBD1. V shed 0 bases, J shed 4 bases, and the junction held 3 bases outside the gene matches. Germline assignment: CDR1 MGHRA and CDR2 YSYEKL. The CDR3 is 15 residues long. DNA of the CDR3: TGCGCCAGCAGCCAAGAAGGCAGGGGGAATCAGCCCCAGCATTTT. This translates into CASSQEGRGNQPQHF.

This clone is a singleton in its sample. The chain carries TRBV28 and TRBJ1-5; 8 bases line up with TRBD1. The CDR3 is 15 residues long. Looked up from germline, CDR1 is MDHEN and CDR2 is SYDVKM. V dropped 4 bases and J dropped 4; count of bases not matched to a gene: 6. The CDR3 DNA is TGTGCCAGCAGTTCTGGACAGGGAAGGAATCAGCCCCAGCATTTT. Protein product: CASSSGQGRNQPQHF.

The chain links TRBV14 to TRBJ2-5, with a possible D match to TRBD2 (5 bases). The CDR3 runs 13 residues. V lost 4 bases, J lost 6 bases, and 12 bases lay in between. Germline V gene data show CDR1 as SGHDN and CDR2 as FVKESK. The CDR3, as DNA: TGTGCCAGCAGCCTCTCTTCGGGGAAGACCCAGTACTTC. Translating gives CASSLSSGKTQYF.

V and J are TRBV6-5 and TRBJ2-1, with TRBD2 identical over 10 bases. The CDR3 runs to 14 residues. Germline lookup yields CDR1 MNHEY and CDR2 SVGAGI. V gave up 8 bases and J gave up 9 bases; unmatched junction bases: 10. CDR3 nucleotide sequence: TGTGCCAGCTGCATCAGCGGGGGGGGAGGTGAGCAGTTCTTC. Translated: CASCISGGGGEQFF.

The J gene is TRBJ1-3, the V gene TRBV7-7; the D is unclear. The length of the CDR3 is 15 residues. Trimming shortened V by 0 bases and J by 2 bases, and 8 bases separated the two germline ends. Germline V gives CDR1 SSHAT, CDR2 FNYEAQ (reference sequence). DNA of the CDR3: TGTGCCAGCAGCTTAGCGAACGCGGCTGGAAACACCATATATTTT. It codes for CASSLANAAGNTIYF.

The chain uses TRBV7-9 and TRBJ1-2, with TRBD1 matching 9 bases. J lost 3 bases, V lost 2 bases, and 13 bases had no gene match. Germline V lookup: CDR1 SEHNR, CDR2 FQNEAQ (reference sequence). The CDR3 sequence is 18 residues long. This CDR3 reads CASSLSWTGDSGDYGYTF. The CDR3 bases are TGTGCCAGCAGCTTAAGCTGGACAGGGGATTCGGGTGACTATGGCTACACCTTC.

The chain employs TRBV27 and TRBJ2-2; no clear D gene. Germline CDR1 and CDR2: MNHEY and SMNVEV (reference sequence). Deletions cut 5 bases from V and 6 bases from J, with 16 bases between. This CDR3 contains 15 residues. CDR3 protein: CASSRTLISPGELFF. In nucleotides, the CDR3 is TGTGCCAGCAGTCGTACTCTGATTTCTCCCGGGGAGCTGTTTTTT.

The rearrangement joins TRBV18 to TRBJ1-1, with 7 bases identical to TRBD1. Losses at the gene ends were 0 bases for V and 11 bases for J; bases not matched to a gene: 6. Germline loops: CDR1 KGHSH, CDR2 LQKENI. The CDR3 covers 13 residues. Here the CDR3 DNA reads TGTGCCAGCTCACCACCGGAAGGGGGCGCGGCTTTCTTT. Its translation is CASSPPEGGAAFF. Variable domain in full (rest from reference TRBV18 and TRBJ1-1): NAGVMQNPRHLVRRRGQEARLRCSPMKGHSHVYWYRQLPEEGLKFMVYLQKENIIDESGMPKERFSAEFPKEGPSILRIQQVVRGDSAAYFCASSPPEGGAAFFGQGTRLTVV.